The 18 T cell receptor beta chains below all came from one sample that was sequenced in a study of Graves' ophthalmopathy and Graves' hyperthyroidism. Amplification targeted the TCR beta CDR3 regions, with RNA transcripts as the source material. Amplification began with first-round RT-PCR using HTBI primers, then second-round multiplex PCR was performed. Using its own MiXCR run on the multiplex PCR reads, TCRdb lists one record per CDR3 protein. The sample shows 150,000 to 200,000 distinct CDR3 sequences, roughly 36% of them seen only once. Input material: peripheral blood. The receptors were sampled from a man aged 25 to 45 with Graves' ophthalmopathy.

This chain links TRBV12-3 or TRBV12-4 with TRBJ2-7, with a tentative D call TRBD2 (6 bases). The CDR3 is 15 amino acids. V lost 5 bases to trimming and J lost 1 base, with 15 bases between them. CDR3 sequence: CASSVRLEGSYEQYF. In nucleotides, the CDR3 is TGTGCCAGCAGTGTCAGACTGGAGGGTTCCTACGAGCAGTACTTC.

This clonotype has a count of ten or more. The chain joins TRBV7-2 to TRBJ2-5; D remains unclear. Trimming cost V 6 bases and J 5 bases, with 7 bases left between them. CDR3 length: 11 residues. CDR1 and CDR2 from the germline V gene are SGHTA and FQGNSA. The CDR3 DNA reads TGTGCCAGCAGTCCCATGGAGACCCAGTACTTC. Amino acids: CASSPMETQYF.

The chain has TRBV27 and TRBJ2-2; the D gene is possibly TRBD2 (5 bases). Trimming took 2 bases from V and 2 from J, leaving 9 bases between them. Germline CDR1 is MNHEY and CDR2 is SMNVEV (reference sequence). This CDR3 comprises 15 residues. The CDR3 protein is CASSLLAANTGELFF. The CDR3 region has the DNA TGTGCCAGCAGTTTACTAGCTGCTAACACCGGGGAGCTGTTTTTT.

This clonotype was recorded at least ten times. This sequence joins TRBV19 and TRBJ1-1; D is unclear. The CDR3 is made up of 16 amino acids. Per germline, CDR1 LNHDA and CDR2 SQIVND (reference sequence). V lost 3 bases and J lost 1, with 15 bases in between. CDR3 protein: CASSIWDRGTNTEAFF. Here the CDR3 DNA reads TGTGCCAGTAGTATCTGGGATCGGGGAACGAACACTGAAGCTTTCTTT.

This clonotype was counted ten times or more. This rearrangement joins TRBV19 to TRBJ1-5; D not resolved. The V and J ends lost 6 bases and 0 bases respectively, with 9 bases between them. Germline-derived CDR1 and CDR2 are LNHDA and SQIVND (reference sequence). This CDR3 contains 14 residues. The CDR3 here is CASREIPSNQPQHF. CDR3 in DNA: TGTGCCAGTAGAGAGATACCTAGCAATCAGCCCCAGCATTTT.

In its sample, this clonotype was seen many times. The chain links TRBV27 to TRBJ1-5; 9 bases line up with TRBD1. CDR1 and CDR2 from the germline V gene are MNHEY and SMNVEV (reference sequence). There are 15 residues in the CDR3. V gave up 6 bases and J gave up 1 base; unmatched junction bases: 4. The chain's CDR3 is CASRTGTGSNQPQHF. CDR3 coding DNA: TGTGCCAGCAGGACGGGGACAGGGAGCAATCAGCCCCAGCATTTT.

This clonotype appeared many times. The chain uses TRBV12-3 or TRBV12-4 and TRBJ1-2, with D unresolved. The CDR3 runs 13 residues. The V end lost 6 bases, the J end lost 4 bases, and 12 bases lay between the germline ends. The CDR3 DNA is TGTGCCAGCAGCGAAGAGGTCTCCTATGGCTACACCTTC. Its translation is CASSEEVSYGYTF.

This clonotype was found many times. The chain carries TRBV27 and TRBJ2-5; TRBD2 is a possible D gene (5 bases). The CDR3 consists of 12 residues. V lost 3 bases and J lost 8, with 10 bases in between. CDR1 is MNHEY and CDR2 is SMNVEV in the germline V gene (reference sequence). This chain's CDR3 is CASSFVGETQYF. Here the CDR3 DNA reads TGTGCCAGCAGTTTCGTCGGGGAAACCCAGTACTTC.

The chain combines TRBV6-1 with TRBJ2-4; D uncertain. This CDR3 is built from 14 residues. In germline, CDR1 is MNHNS, CDR2 SASEGT. V was cut by 4 bases and J by 9 bases, with 16 bases left in between. Here the CDR3 reads CASSATSSESIQYF. CDR3 bases: TGTGCCAGCAGTGCCACCTCCTCGGAGAGCATTCAGTACTTC.

The J gene is TRBJ2-7, the V gene TRBV7-2; 8 bases are a match to TRBD2. The CDR3 is 14 residues long. Germline loops: CDR1 SGHTA, CDR2 FQGNSA. J gave up 5 bases and V 4 bases, and 7 bases lay outside the gene matches. Here the CDR3 reads CASSSLTSVNEQYF. For the CDR3, the DNA is TGTGCCAGCAGCTCCCTGACTAGCGTGAACGAGCAGTACTTC.

V and J are TRBV15 and TRBJ2-7; 11 nucleotides line up with TRBD2. V lost 3 bases to trimming and J lost 2 bases; unmatched junction nucleotides: 9. This CDR3 has 17 residues. CDR1 is LNHNV and CDR2 is YYDKDF in the germline V gene (reference sequence). The CDR3 DNA follows: TGTGCCACCAGCAGTCCCGCCCGACTAGCGGGAACCTACGAGCAGTACTTC. This sequence encodes CATSSPARLAGTYEQYF. The full variable domain, in which reference TRBV15 and TRBJ2-7 provide the parts outside the CDR3, is DAMVIQNPRYQVTQFGKPVTLSCSQTLNHNVMYWYQQKSSQAPKLLFHYYDKDFNNEADTPDNFQSRRPNTSFCFLDIRSPGLGDTAMYLCATSSPARLAGTYEQYFGPGTRLTVT.

This clonotype was detected many times. The chain is built from TRBV28 and TRBJ2-7; possible D gene TRBD2, 6 bases. The length of the CDR3 is 14 residues. Germline CDR1 and CDR2: MDHEN and SYDVKM. V was pared by 2 bases and J by 0 bases, with 8 bases between. This chain's CDR3 is CASSLVGSSYEQYF. CDR3 nucleotides: TGTGCCAGCAGTTTAGTCGGGAGCTCCTACGAGCAGTACTTC. Supplemented by reference TRBV28 and TRBJ2-7, the full variable domain reads DVKVTQSSRYLVKRTGEKVFLECVQDMDHENMFWYRQDPGLGLRLIYFSYDVKMKEKGDIPEGYSVSREKKERFSLILESASTNQTSMYLCASSLVGSSYEQYFGPGTRLTVT.

J is TRBJ1-1 and V is TRBV7-2, with D tentatively TRBD1 (6 bases). This CDR3 comprises 13 residues. The ends were cut back, 1 base at V and 6 bases at J, with 9 bases in the middle. Germline assignment: CDR1 SGHTA and CDR2 FQGNSA. CDR3 region: CASSLEGGAEAFF. In DNA form, the CDR3 reads TGTGCCAGCAGCTTAGAAGGGGGAGCTGAAGCTTTCTTT. Complete variable domain (other parts from reference TRBV7-2 and TRBJ1-1): GAGVSQSPSNKVTEKGKDVELRCDPISGHTALYWYRQSLGQGLEFLIYFQGNSAPDKSGLPSDRFSAERTGGSVSTLTIQRTQQEDSAVYLCASSLEGGAEAFFGQGTRLTVV.

This clonotype was observed at least ten times. The chain combines TRBV12-3 or TRBV12-4 with TRBJ1-1, with D perhaps matching TRBD1 (5 bases). The CDR3 sequence is 15 residues long. V shed 2 bases and J shed 4 bases, with 14 bases lying between them. CDR3 bases: TGTGCCAGCAGTTTAATGGCCGGGGGAATCACTGAAGCTTTCTTT. Translating it yields CASSLMAGGITEAFF.

The sample holds one count of this clonotype. The chain joins TRBV6-1 to TRBJ1-1; 7 bases fit TRBD1. From germline, CDR1 is MNHNS and CDR2 SASEGT. The CDR3 has 12 amino acids. J lost 7 bases, V lost 5 bases, and 4 bases had no gene match. The CDR3 coding sequence is TGTGCCAGCAGTCAGGGACAGCATGAAGCTTTCTTT. Translating it yields CASSQGQHEAFF.

The V call is TRBV6-2 or TRBV6-3, the J call TRBJ2-4; no reliable D call. The CDR3 length is 14 residues. The V end was cut by 6 bases, the J end by 1 base, with 10 bases between. Germline CDR1 and CDR2: MNHEY and SVGEGT. CDR3 amino acids: CASRPKAAKNIQYF. The CDR3 coding sequence is TGTGCCAGCAGACCTAAGGCGGCCAAAAACATTCAGTACTTC.

This clonotype has a count of ten or more. V and J are TRBV6-1 and TRBJ1-2; D is possibly TRBD1 (5 bases). The V end was cut by 6 bases, the J end by 4 bases, with 15 bases between. The CDR3 consists of 14 residues. From germline, CDR1 is MNHNS and CDR2 SASEGT. CDR3 protein: CASRSLGVTYGYTF. The CDR3 DNA is TGTGCCAGCAGGAGCTTGGGGGTTACCTATGGCTACACCTTC.

This clonotype appeared many times. The chain employs TRBV7-3 and TRBJ2-2; D perhaps matches TRBD2 (6 bases). The germline gives CDR1 SGHTA, CDR2 FQGTGA. This CDR3 has 16 residues. V lost 5 bases and J 0 bases, leaving 13 bases between the germline ends. This chain's CDR3 is CASSPGTGANTGELFF. The CDR3, as DNA: TGTGCCAGCAGCCCCGGGACTGGTGCGAACACCGGGGAGCTGTTTTTT.